These 7 T cell receptor beta chains came from one sample sequenced in a study of blood T cell repertoires in COVID-19. Here immunoSEQ multiplex PCR was the method, and the copy in TCRdb shows in-frame clones only, minus some. The sample has about 260,000 clones, about 91% seen once. The specimen sequenced was PBMCs or T cells enriched from blood (not recorded which). These receptors were obtained from a woman aged 40 to 50 with acute COVID-19.

This clone was seen a single time. This chain uses TRBV7-3 with TRBJ1-2; TRBD1 matches at 9 bases. CDR1 and CDR2 from the germline V gene are SGHTA and FQGTGA. After removal of 5 bases from V and 4 bases from J, the junction contained 5 bases not matched to a gene. The CDR3 is 14 amino acids. Here the CDR3 reads CASSQGGQGYGYTF. CDR3 DNA sequence: TGTGCCAGCAGCCAGGGGGGACAGGGCTATGGCTACACCTTC.

J is TRBJ1-5 and V is TRBV4-2; the D is unclear. The CDR3 extends over 13 amino acids. The germline V gene has CDR1 LGHNA and CDR2 YNFKEQ. Between the trimmed V and J ends, which lost 0 bases and 7 bases, there was a span of 7 bases. CDR3 nucleotides: TGTGCCAGCAGCCAAGATGCGGGACAGCCCCAGCATTTT. Encoded protein: CASSQDAGQPQHF.

V and J are TRBV5-5 and TRBJ1-2, with 7 bases fitting TRBD1. Trimming took 4 bases from V and 4 from J; bases not matched to a gene: 4. Germline V gene data show CDR1 as SGHKS and CDR2 as YYEKEE (reference sequence). The CDR3 is 13 residues long. The CDR3 DNA is TGTGCCAGCAGCCTAGGGACAGCCTATGGCTACACCTTC. Translated: CASSLGTAYGYTF.

J is TRBJ1-1 and V is TRBV9; unclear D gene. CDR1 and CDR2 (germline): SGDLS, YYNGEE. The V and J ends lost 0 bases and 4 bases respectively, with 13 bases between them. CDR3 length: 15 residues. CDR3 in amino acids: CASSVAPDGSTEAFF. CDR3 in DNA: TGTGCCAGCAGCGTAGCCCCGGATGGGAGCACTGAAGCTTTCTTT.

The chain uses TRBV24-1 and TRBJ2-3; tentatively, D is TRBD1 (5 bases). V was pared by 5 bases and J by 4 bases, with 12 bases between. This CDR3 comprises 14 residues. Germline V gene lookup returns CDR1 KGHDR and CDR2 SFDVKD. CDR3 DNA sequence: TGTGCCACCAGTGGGTCAGGGTGGTCAGATACGCAGTATTTT. Protein sequence: CATSGSGWSDTQYF.

The rearrangement uses TRBV25-1 and TRBJ1-1; D call uncertain. Between the trimmed V and J ends, which lost 3 bases and 1 base, there was a span of 9 bases. CDR1 is MGHDK, CDR2 SYGVNS, per germline. The CDR3 extends over 14 amino acids. CDR3 residues: CASSDPHRNTEAFF. CDR3 coding DNA: TGTGCCAGCAGTGATCCTCACAGGAACACTGAAGCTTTCTTT.

The rearrangement links TRBV29-1 to TRBJ2-1; 10 bases map to TRBD2. Per germline, CDR1 SQVTM and CDR2 ANQGSEA. Trimming removed 6 bases from V and 0 bases from J; junction bases left unmatched: 8. There are 16 residues in the CDR3. This CDR3 reads CSVQAGGGPSYNEQFF. The CDR3 nucleotides read TGCAGCGTCCAAGCGGGAGGGGGGCCCTCCTACAATGAGCAGTTCTTC.